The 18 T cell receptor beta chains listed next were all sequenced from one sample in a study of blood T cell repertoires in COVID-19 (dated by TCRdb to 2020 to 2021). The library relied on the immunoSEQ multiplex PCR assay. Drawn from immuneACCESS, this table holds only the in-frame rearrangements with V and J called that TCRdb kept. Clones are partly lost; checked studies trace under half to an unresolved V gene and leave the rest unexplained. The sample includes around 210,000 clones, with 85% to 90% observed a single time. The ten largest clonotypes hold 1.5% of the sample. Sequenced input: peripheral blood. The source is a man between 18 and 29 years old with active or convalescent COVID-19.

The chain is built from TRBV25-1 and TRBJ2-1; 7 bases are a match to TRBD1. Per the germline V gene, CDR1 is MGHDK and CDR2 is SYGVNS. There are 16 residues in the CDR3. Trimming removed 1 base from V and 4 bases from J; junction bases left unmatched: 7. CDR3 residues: CASSESPGGSYNEQFF. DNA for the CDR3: TGTGCCAGCAGTGAATCCCCAGGGGGTTCTTACAATGAGCAGTTCTTC.

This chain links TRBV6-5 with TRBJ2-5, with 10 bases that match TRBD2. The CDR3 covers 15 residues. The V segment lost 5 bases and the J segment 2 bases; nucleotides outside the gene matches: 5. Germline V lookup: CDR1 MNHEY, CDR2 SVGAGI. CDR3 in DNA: TGTGCCAGCAGTATGACTAGCGGGCCTCAAGAGACCCAGTACTTC. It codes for CASSMTSGPQETQYF.

The CDR3 DNA reads as TGTGCCAGCAGTGACTCGAACGCGGGGATGAGCAATCAGCCCCAGCATTTT. As protein: CASSDSNAGMSNQPQHF. The chain recombines TRBV6-4 with TRBJ1-5; D unresolved. CDR3 size: 17 residues. Looked up from germline, CDR1 is MRHNA and CDR2 is SNTAGT. Trimming pared 0 bases from V and 1 base from J, leaving 13 bases between.

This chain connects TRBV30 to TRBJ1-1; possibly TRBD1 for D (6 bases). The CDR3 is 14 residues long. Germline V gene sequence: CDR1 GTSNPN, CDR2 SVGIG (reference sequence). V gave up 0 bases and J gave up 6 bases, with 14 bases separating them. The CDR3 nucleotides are TGTGCCTGGAGTGTAAGGGGGATACGGGCTGAAGCTTTCTTT. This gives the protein CAWSVRGIRAEAFF. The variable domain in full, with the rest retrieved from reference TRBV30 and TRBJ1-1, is SQTIHQWPATLVQPVGSPLSLECTVEGTSNPNLYWYRQAAGRGLQLLFYSVGIGQISSEVPQNLSASRPQDRQFILSSKKLLLSDSGFYLCAWSVRGIRAEAFFGQGTRLTVV.

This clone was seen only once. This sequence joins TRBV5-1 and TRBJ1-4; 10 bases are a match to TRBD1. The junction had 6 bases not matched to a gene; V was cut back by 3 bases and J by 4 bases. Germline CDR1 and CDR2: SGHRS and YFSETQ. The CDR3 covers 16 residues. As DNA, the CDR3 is TGCGCCAGCAGCTCGGGACAGGGGATTTTTAATGAAAAACTGTTTTTT. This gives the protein CASSSGQGIFNEKLFF.

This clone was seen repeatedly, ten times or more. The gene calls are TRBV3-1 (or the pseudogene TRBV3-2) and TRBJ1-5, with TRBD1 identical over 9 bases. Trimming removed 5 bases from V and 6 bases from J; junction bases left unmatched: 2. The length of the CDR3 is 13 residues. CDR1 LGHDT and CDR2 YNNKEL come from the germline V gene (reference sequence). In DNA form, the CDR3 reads TGTGCCAGCAGCGGGACAGGGAGTCAGCCCCAGCATTTT. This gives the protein CASSGTGSQPQHF.

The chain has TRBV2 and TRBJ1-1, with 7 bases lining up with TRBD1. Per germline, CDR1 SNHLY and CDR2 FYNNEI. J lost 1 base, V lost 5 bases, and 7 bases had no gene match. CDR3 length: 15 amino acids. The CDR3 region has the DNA TGTGCCAGCAGTAAAAACGGACAGGAGAACACTGAAGCTTTCTTT. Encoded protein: CASSKNGQENTEAFF.

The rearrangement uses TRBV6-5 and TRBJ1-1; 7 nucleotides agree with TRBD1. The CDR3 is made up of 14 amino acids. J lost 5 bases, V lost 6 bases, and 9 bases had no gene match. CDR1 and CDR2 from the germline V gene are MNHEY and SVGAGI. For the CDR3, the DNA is TGTGCCAGCAGCCCGGGACAGACCACTACTGAAGCTTTCTTT. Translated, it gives CASSPGQTTTEAFF.

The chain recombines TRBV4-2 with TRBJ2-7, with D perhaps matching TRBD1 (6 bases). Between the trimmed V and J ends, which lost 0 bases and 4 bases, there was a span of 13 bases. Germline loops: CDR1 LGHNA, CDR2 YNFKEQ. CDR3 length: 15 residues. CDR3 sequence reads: CASSQDETGGYEQYF. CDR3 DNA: TGTGCCAGCAGCCAAGACGAGACAGGCGGATACGAGCAGTACTTC.

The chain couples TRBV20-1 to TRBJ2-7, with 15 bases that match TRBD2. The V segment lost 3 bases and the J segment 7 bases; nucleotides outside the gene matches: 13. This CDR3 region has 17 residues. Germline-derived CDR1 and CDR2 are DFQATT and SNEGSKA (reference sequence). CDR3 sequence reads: CSASGLAGGNPSGEQYF. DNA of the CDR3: TGCAGTGCTAGTGGACTAGCGGGAGGGAACCCCTCTGGGGAGCAGTACTTC.

The CDR3 DNA reads TGTGCCAGCCTCGGGGGGCCGGGACTACAGAACACCGGGGAGCTGTTTTTT. Amino acids: CASLGGPGLQNTGELFF. The V call is TRBV5-4, the J call TRBJ2-2; D may be TRBD2 (7 bases). V was cut by 7 bases and J by 1 base, with 20 bases left in between. From germline, CDR1 is SGHNT and CDR2 YYREEE (reference sequence). The CDR3 sequence is 17 residues long.

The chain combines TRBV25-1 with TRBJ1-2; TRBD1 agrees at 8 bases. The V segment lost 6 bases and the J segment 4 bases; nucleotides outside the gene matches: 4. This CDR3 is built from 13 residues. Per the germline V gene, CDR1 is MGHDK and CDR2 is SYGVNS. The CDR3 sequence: CASSQGTGYGYTF. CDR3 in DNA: TGTGCCAGCAGCCAGGGGACAGGCTATGGCTACACCTTC.

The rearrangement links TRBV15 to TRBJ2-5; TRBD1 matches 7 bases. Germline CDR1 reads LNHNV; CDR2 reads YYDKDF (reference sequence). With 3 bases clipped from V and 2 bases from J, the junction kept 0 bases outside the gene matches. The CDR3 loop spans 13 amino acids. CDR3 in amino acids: CATSRGQQETQYF. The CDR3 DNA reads TGTGCCACCAGCAGGGGACAGCAAGAGACCCAGTACTTC.

The CDR3 nucleotides are TGTGCCAGCAGTAGACAGGTCAGGGGTAATTCACCCCTCCACTTT. Translating gives CASSRQVRGNSPLHF. The J gene is TRBJ1-6, the V gene TRBV28, with D perhaps TRBD1 (6 bases). The CDR3 is 15 amino acids. Germline CDR1 and CDR2: MDHEN and SYDVKM. V lost 5 bases to trimming and J lost 6 bases, with 14 bases between them.

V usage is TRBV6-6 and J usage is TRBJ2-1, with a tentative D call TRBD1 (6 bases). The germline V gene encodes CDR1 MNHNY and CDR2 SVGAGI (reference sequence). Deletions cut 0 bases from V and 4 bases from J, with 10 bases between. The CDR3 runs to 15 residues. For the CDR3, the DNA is TGTGCCAGCAGTTACTCCCAGGGGCGATACAATGAGCAGTTCTTC. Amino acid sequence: CASSYSQGRYNEQFF.

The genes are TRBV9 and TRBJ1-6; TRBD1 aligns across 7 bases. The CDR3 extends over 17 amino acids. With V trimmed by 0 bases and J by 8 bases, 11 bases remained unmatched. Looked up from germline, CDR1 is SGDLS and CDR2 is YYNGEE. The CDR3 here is CASSVGVRETGDSPLHF. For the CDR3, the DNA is TGTGCCAGCAGCGTAGGGGTGCGAGAAACAGGGGATTCACCCCTCCACTTT.

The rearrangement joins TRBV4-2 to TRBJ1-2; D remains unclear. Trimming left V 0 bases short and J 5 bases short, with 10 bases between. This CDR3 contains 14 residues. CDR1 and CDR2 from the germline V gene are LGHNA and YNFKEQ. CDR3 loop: CASSQDTGDYGYTF. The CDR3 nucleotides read TGTGCCAGCAGCCAAGATACCGGGGATTATGGCTACACCTTC.

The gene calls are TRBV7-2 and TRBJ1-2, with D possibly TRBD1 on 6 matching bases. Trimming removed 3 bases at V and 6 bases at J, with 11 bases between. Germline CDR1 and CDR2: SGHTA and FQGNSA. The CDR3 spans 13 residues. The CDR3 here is CASSFTGSDGYTF. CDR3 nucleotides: TGTGCCAGCAGCTTTACAGGGAGTGATGGCTACACCTTC.